This T cell receptor (beta chain) stems from a study of shared clonotypes between healthy human individuals. Across the whole study: The study drew on two women and three men aged 18 to 49 as donors.

V was pared by 5 bases and J by 4 bases, with 12 bases between. The germline V gene has CDR1 MGHDK and CDR2 SYGVNS. The CDR3 length is 13 residues. All donors qualified as healthy HIV-negative adults and had experienced no recent acute infections or vaccinations. This clone came up once. Its antigen is still unknown. TCRdb's copy holds only in-frame clones and misses some; the assay was immunoSEQ multiplex PCR. The sample includes more than 550,000 clones, around 90% of them seen just once. General study points: Naive subsets typically showed greater estimated richness than memory subsets.

The TCR comes from a man aged 18 to 30 in good health. Some clones in this sample may be carry-over from other donors' samples. The V gene is TRBV25-1, the J gene TRBJ2-7; a possible D gene is TRBD2 (6 bases). Sequencing input: memory CD8+ T cells from PBMCs. The subset was: CD45RO+ cells pooled with CCR7-negative TemRA cells. The CDR3 nucleotides read TGTGCCAGCAGTAACCGGGAGTCGTACGAGCAGTACTTC. Its protein is CASSNRESYEQYF.